This section outlines one T cell receptor beta chain sequence together with its context. The study drew donors from healthy Caucasian individuals in Russia aged roughly 6 to 90. These data belong to a study of blood T cells in healthy people across ages. Study-wide context: Capturing about one barcoded beta molecule per two T cells was achieved by template switching.

This CDR3 spans 12 amino acids. Trimming took 1 base from V and 8 from J, leaving 6 bases between them. The germline gives CDR1 SGHVS, CDR2 FQNEAQ. The authors ran a second PCR of roughly 7 to 11 cycles using a sample-barcoded 5' primer and a J-beta primer mix. The template-switch adaptor was a 5' adaptor with 12 random nucleotides. It tagged each cDNA molecule. Each CDR3 protein gets one entry after TCRdb re-called the 5' RACE reads with MiXCR. The sample contains about 1.8 million distinct CDR3 sequences, 49% of which appear only once. This chain joins TRBV7-8 and TRBJ2-1; D gene unclear. The receptor was isolated from a woman aged 40 to 50 in good health. Source material: blood. CDR3 protein: CASSLEFDEQFF. The CDR3 DNA reads as TGTGCCAGCAGCTTAGAGTTCGATGAGCAGTTCTTC.